The TCR beta chain described here comes from a study of T-cell reconstitution after alpha-beta-depleted transplantation in children. Unique molecular identifiers featured in how the TCRbeta library was prepared. TCRdb redid the calling of the PCR reads with MiXCR, one entry per CDR3 protein. Here the sample spans around 530,000 distinct CDR3 sequences, less than 35% being singletons. This clonotype came up a few times. This CDR3 comprises 17 residues. The germline CDR1 and CDR2 sequences are LNHDA and SQIVND (reference sequence). With V trimmed by 0 bases and J by 3 bases, 8 bases remained unmatched. This sequence was found in a human donor who donated a stem cell graft to a child with aplastic anemia. The rearrangement joins TRBV19 to TRBJ1-5; 7 bases match TRBD1. This material consisted of PBMCs from the stem cell graft donor, taken from the stem cell graft. CDR3 amino acids: CASSIDHRGTDNQPQHF. CDR3 sequence (DNA): TGTGCCAGTAGTATAGATCATAGAGGGACAGACAATCAGCCCCAGCATTTT.